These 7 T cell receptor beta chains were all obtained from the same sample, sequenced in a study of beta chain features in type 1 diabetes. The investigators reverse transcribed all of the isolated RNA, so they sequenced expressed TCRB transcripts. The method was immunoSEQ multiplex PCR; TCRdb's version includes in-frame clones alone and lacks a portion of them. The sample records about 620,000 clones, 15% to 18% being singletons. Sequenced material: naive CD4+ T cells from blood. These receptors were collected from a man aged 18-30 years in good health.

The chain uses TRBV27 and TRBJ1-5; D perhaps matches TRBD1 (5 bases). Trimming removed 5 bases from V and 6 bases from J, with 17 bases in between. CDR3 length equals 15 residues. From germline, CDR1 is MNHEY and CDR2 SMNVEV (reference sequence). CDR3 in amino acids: CASSPRAPGRQPQHF. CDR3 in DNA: TGTGCCAGCAGTCCCCGGGCACCGGGGCGTCAGCCCCAGCATTTT.

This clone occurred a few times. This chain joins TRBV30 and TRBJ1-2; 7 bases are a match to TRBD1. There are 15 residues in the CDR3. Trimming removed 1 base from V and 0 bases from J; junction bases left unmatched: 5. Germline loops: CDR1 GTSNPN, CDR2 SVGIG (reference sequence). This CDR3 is CAWSGSGTANYGYTF. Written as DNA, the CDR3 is TGTGCCTGGAGTGGTTCCGGGACAGCTAACTATGGCTACACCTTC.

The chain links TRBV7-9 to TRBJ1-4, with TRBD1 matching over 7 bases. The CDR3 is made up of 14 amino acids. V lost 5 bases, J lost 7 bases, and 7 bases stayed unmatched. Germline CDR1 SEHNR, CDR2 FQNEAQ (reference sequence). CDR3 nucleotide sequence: TGTGCCAGCAGCCTTACAGGGGTTGGTGAAAAACTGTTTTTT. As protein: CASSLTGVGEKLFF.

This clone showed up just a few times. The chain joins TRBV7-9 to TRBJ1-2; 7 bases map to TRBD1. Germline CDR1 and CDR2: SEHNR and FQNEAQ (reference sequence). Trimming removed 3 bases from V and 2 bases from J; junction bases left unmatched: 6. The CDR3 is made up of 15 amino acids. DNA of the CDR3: TGTGCCAGCAGCTTCCCACAGGGGTACAACTATGGCTACACCTTC. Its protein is CASSFPQGYNYGYTF.

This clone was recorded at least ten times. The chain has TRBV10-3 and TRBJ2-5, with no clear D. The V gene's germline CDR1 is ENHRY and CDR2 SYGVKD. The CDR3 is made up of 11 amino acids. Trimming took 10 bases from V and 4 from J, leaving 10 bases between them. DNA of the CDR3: TGTGCCAGCCGTCAAGGAGAGACCCAGTACTTC. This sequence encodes CASRQGETQYF.

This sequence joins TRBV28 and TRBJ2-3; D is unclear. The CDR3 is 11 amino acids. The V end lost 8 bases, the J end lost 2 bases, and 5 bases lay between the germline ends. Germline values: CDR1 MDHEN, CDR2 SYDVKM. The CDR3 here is CASYTTDTQYF. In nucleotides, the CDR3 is TGTGCCAGCTATACCACAGATACGCAGTATTTT.

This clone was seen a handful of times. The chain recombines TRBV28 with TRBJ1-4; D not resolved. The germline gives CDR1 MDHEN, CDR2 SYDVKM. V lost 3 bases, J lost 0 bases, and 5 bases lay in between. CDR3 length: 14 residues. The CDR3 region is CASSLSTTNEKLFF. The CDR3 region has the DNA TGTGCCAGCAGTTTGAGTACAACTAATGAAAAACTGTTTTTT.